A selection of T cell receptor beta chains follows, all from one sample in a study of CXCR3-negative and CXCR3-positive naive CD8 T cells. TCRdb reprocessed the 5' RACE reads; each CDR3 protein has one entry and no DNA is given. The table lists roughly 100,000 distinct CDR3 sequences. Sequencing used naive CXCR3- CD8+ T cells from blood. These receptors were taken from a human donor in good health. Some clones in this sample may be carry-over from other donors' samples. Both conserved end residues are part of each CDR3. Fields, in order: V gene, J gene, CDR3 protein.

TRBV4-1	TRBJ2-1	CASSQGGGGGSPIEQFF
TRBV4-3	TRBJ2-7	CASSQERGGSYEQYF
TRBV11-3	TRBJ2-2	CASSPRDGPNTGELFF
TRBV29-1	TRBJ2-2	CSVVARNTGELFF
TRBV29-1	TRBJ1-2	CSVDGEDYGYTF
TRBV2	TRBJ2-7	CASSGTSATYEQYF
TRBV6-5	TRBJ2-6	CASRSQDYFSGANVLTF
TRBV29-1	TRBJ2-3	CSVEEGTGTGITDTQYF
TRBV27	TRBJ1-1	CASSLWRQTEAFF
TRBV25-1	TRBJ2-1	CASSASGTGVYNEQFF
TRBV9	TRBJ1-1	CASSVERDSTEAFF
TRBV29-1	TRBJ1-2	CSVLGDYGYTF
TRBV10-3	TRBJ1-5	CAISEDQSNQPQHF
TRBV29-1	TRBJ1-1	CSVGKGGGTEAFF
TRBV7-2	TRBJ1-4	CASNHTPYRARTNEKLFF
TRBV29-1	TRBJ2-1	CSGGDSHSYNEQFF
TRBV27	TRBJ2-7	CASSSYRERQRTSGTYEQYF
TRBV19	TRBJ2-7	CASSASEGYEQYF
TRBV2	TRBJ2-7	CASSAGHRGNEQYF
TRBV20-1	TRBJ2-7	CSASPRTNCEQYF
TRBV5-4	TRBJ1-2	CASSQYGSYGYTF
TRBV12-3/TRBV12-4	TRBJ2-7	CASSPTGVGAYEQYF
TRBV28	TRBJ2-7	CASSLFSSYEQYF
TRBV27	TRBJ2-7	CASGGTARYEQYF
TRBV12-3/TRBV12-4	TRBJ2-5	CASTLGGETQYF
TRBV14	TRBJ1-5	CASSQEGYQPQHF
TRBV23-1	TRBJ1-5	CASSQSTIQPQHF
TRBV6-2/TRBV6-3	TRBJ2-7	CASSYSDSYEQYF
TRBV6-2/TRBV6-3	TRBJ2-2	CASSYALRAGELFF
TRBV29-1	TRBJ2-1	CSLLGQLGEQFF
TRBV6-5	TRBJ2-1	CASSYGGIGDEQFF
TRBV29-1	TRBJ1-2	CSVTGVSDGYTF
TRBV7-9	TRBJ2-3	CASSLVSGQTDTQYF
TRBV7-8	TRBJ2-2	CASRGQTGELFF
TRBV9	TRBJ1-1	CASGHLNTEAFF
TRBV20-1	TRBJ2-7	CSARDMGIGEQYF
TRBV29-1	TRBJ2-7	CSGATGYEQYF
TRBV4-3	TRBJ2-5	CASSADLAGVETQYF
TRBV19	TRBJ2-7	CASSQGQEQYF
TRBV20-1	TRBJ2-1	CSAISGSNYNEQFF
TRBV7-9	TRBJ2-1	CASSLPTSYNEQFF
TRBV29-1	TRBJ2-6	CSVEVGWASGANVLTF
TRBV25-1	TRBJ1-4	CASRETGGIEKLFF
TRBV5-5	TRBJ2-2	CASSLGFEGTGELFF
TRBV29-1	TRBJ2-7	CSVVTVTSYEQYF
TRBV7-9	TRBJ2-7	CASSSDRDGHEQYF
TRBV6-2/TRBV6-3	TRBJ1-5	CASRGRQGNQPQHF
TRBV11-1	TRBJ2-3	CASSLSPGVSTDTQYF
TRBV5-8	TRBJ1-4	CASSLGHVGVGEKLFF
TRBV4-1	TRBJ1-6	CASGQGLGMNSPLHF